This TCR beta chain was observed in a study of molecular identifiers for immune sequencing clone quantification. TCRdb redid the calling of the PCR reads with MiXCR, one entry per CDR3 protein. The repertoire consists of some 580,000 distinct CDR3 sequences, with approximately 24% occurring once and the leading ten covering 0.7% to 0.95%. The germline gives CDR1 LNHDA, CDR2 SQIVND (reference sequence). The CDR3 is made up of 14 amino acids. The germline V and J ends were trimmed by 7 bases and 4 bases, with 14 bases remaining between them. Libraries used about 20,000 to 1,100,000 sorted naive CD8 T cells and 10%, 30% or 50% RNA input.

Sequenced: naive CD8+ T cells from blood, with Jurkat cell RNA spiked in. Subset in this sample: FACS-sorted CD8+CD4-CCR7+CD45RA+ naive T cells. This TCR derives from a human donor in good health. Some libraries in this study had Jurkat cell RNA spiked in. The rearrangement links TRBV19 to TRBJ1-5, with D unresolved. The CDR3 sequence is CASKYGTLNQPQHF. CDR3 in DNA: TGTGCCAGTAAGTACGGTACGTTAAATCAGCCCCAGCATTTT.